The 29 T cell receptor beta chains below all came from one sample that was sequenced in a study of T cell responses to AZD1222 COVID-19 vaccine. Profiling relied on immunoSEQ multiplex PCR, and the TCRdb table lists in-frame clones only, not all of them. The data hold 150,000 or so clones, with about 92% observed a single time. The sample was peripheral blood, taken 28 days after the second AZD1222 dose. The receptors come from an adult who received the AZD1222 COVID-19 vaccine.

This chain joins TRBV7-6 and TRBJ2-3, with 8 nucleotides matching TRBD2. The CDR3 is 15 amino acids. Germline trimming cut 4 bases from V and 2 bases from J; bases unmatched to any gene: 5. Looked up from germline, CDR1 is SGHVS and CDR2 is FNYEAQ. CDR3 sequence: CASSSLAGLTDTQYF. The CDR3 coding sequence is TGTGCCAGCAGCTCCTTAGCGGGGCTCACAGATACGCAGTATTTT.

The rearrangement uses TRBV19 and TRBJ1-2; 10 nucleotides match TRBD1. Germline CDR1 and CDR2: LNHDA and SQIVND (reference sequence). Unmatched junction bases numbered 1, after V lost 5 bases and J lost 4 bases. The CDR3 has 13 amino acids. The CDR3 DNA reads as TGTGCCAGTAGTGGACAGGGGGTCTATGGCTACACCTTC. Translated, it gives CASSGQGVYGYTF.

The chain recombines TRBV25-1 with TRBJ1-3; no reliable D call. Germline assignment: CDR1 MGHDK and CDR2 SYGVNS. The ends were cut back, 3 bases at V and 2 bases at J, with 8 bases in the middle. The CDR3 is 14 residues long. In DNA, the CDR3 is TGTGCCAGCAGTGATAGGTTGACTGGAAACACCATATATTTT. Translating it yields CASSDRLTGNTIYF.

This clone has a handful of counts. V is TRBV7-2 and J is TRBJ2-3, with D maybe TRBD1 (6 bases). Per germline, CDR1 SGHTA and CDR2 FQGNSA. The CDR3 loop spans 14 amino acids. With 5 bases removed from V and 0 bases from J, the gap between germline ends came to 9 bases. This chain's CDR3 is CASSPGHSTDTQYF. In nucleotides, the CDR3 is TGTGCCAGCAGCCCGGGACATAGCACAGATACGCAGTATTTT.

The rearrangement uses TRBV10-3 and TRBJ1-5; 7 positions match TRBD1. The CDR3 totals 13 residues. V lost 6 bases and J lost 7; bases outside the gene matches: 6. Per germline, CDR1 ENHRY and CDR2 SYGVKD. The CDR3 DNA sequence: TGTGCCATCAGCAACAGGGGTGGACAGCCCCAGCATTTT. Protein product: CAISNRGGQPQHF.

This chain joins TRBV7-8 and TRBJ1-5, with unresolved D. Germline assignment: CDR1 SGHVS and CDR2 FQNEAQ. This CDR3 comprises 14 residues. The V and J ends lost 5 bases and 3 bases respectively, with 11 bases between them. CDR3 loop: CASSPTGLNQPQHF. Here the CDR3 DNA reads TGTGCCAGCAGCCCCACCGGGCTCAATCAGCCCCAGCATTTT.

The V and J genes are TRBV29-1 and TRBJ1-1; D perhaps matches TRBD1 (6 bases). The V and J ends lost 7 bases and 11 bases respectively, with 17 bases between them. CDR3 length: 11 residues. Germline V gives CDR1 SQVTM, CDR2 ANQGSEA. CDR3 sequence reads: CSATLGAGAFF. CDR3 nucleotides: TGCAGCGCCACCCTGGGGGCAGGGGCTTTCTTT.

The chain is built from TRBV29-1 and TRBJ2-3, with TRBD2 matching over 9 bases. The germline V gene has CDR1 SQVTM and CDR2 ANQGSEA. Losses at the gene ends were 8 bases for V and 3 bases for J; bases not matched to a gene: 3. The CDR3 has 12 amino acids. The CDR3, as DNA: TGCAGCATACTAGCGGGTACAGATACGCAGTATTTT. Translation gives CSILAGTDTQYF.

V gene TRBV19 combines with J gene TRBJ2-7; 8 bases map to TRBD1. This CDR3 is 13 amino acids long. Germline V gives CDR1 LNHDA, CDR2 SQIVND (reference sequence). V gave up 5 bases and J gave up 1 base; unmatched junction bases: 1. The CDR3 region is CASSRDRSYEQYF. CDR3 DNA sequence: TGTGCCAGTAGTCGGGACAGGTCCTACGAGCAGTACTTC.

This chain joins TRBV24-1 and TRBJ2-1, with 7 positions matching TRBD2. Germline V gene lookup returns CDR1 KGHDR and CDR2 SFDVKD. The CDR3 runs 12 residues. The ends lost 4 bases at V and 15 bases at J; junction bases unmatched: 8. CDR3 loop: CATSDQGLVRFF. CDR3 nucleotides: TGTGCCACCAGTGACCAAGGACTAGTACGGTTCTTC.

This chain joins TRBV18 and TRBJ1-1, with TRBD1 matching 8 bases. The CDR3 has 16 amino acids. Looked up from germline, CDR1 is KGHSH and CDR2 is LQKENI. V gave up 4 bases and J gave up 0 bases; unmatched junction bases: 7. CDR3 in amino acids: CASSLKRQGLNTEAFF. In DNA form, the CDR3 reads TGTGCCAGCTCACTAAAGAGACAGGGGCTGAACACTGAAGCTTTCTTT. Complete variable domain (other parts from reference TRBV18 and TRBJ1-1): NAGVMQNPRHLVRRRGQEARLRCSPMKGHSHVYWYRQLPEEGLKFMVYLQKENIIDESGMPKERFSAEFPKEGPSILRIQQVVRGDSAAYFCASSLKRQGLNTEAFFGQGTRLTVV.

The chain is built from TRBV19 and TRBJ1-4, with D hard to call. The length of the CDR3 is 12 residues. V lost 3 bases, J lost 7 bases, and 6 bases lay in between. Germline V gene data show CDR1 as LNHDA and CDR2 as SQIVND (reference sequence). The CDR3 sequence is CASSIRTEKLFF. The CDR3 DNA sequence: TGTGCCAGTAGTATTCGGACTGAAAAACTGTTTTTT.

This clone was observed a handful of times. This chain uses TRBV12-3 or TRBV12-4 with TRBJ1-1; D is unclear. The ends were cut back, 7 bases at V and 1 base at J, with 10 bases in the middle. This CDR3 contains 13 residues. The DNA of the CDR3 is TGTGCCAGCAAGTTACAGTGGAACACTGAAGCTTTCTTT. Translation: CASKLQWNTEAFF.

The CDR3 reads CASSVGWETQYF. CDR3 sequence (DNA): TGTGCCAGCAGTGTTGGGTGGGAGACCCAGTACTTC. V gene TRBV2 combines with J gene TRBJ2-5; D is ambiguous. Trimming cost V 4 bases and J 5 bases, with 8 bases left between them. The CDR3 is 12 amino acids. CDR1 and CDR2 from the germline V gene are SNHLY and FYNNEI.

The rearrangement joins TRBV11-3 to TRBJ2-2, with 11 bases identical to TRBD2. The CDR3 sequence is 15 residues long. The germline gives CDR1 SGHNT, CDR2 YENEEA. Trimming at V came to 5 bases and at J to 5 bases, leaving 4 bases not matched to a gene. The CDR3 sequence: CASSPGLAETGELFF. Written as DNA, the CDR3 is TGTGCCAGCAGCCCGGGACTAGCGGAGACCGGGGAGCTGTTTTTT.

The V call is TRBV29-1, the J call TRBJ2-7; D call uncertain. This CDR3 region has 10 residues. Germline V gene sequence: CDR1 SQVTM, CDR2 ANQGSEA. V was pared by 7 bases and J by 5 bases, with 9 bases between. CDR3 DNA sequence: TGCAGCGGCGGAAACGACGAGCAGTACTTC. Its translation is CSGGNDEQYF.

The chain joins TRBV2 to TRBJ2-5, with TRBD1 identical over 8 bases. CDR1 is SNHLY, CDR2 FYNNEI, per germline. The CDR3 consists of 15 residues. Germline trimming cut 6 bases from V and 2 bases from J; bases unmatched to any gene: 8. The CDR3 spells CASRFLGQGQETQYF. The CDR3 coding sequence is TGTGCCAGCAGGTTCCTTGGACAGGGACAAGAGACCCAGTACTTC.

The V and J genes are TRBV13 and TRBJ1-6; D ambiguous. The CDR3 contains 15 residues. Germline V lookup: CDR1 PRHDT, CDR2 FYEKMQ (reference sequence). V gave up 4 bases and J gave up 0 bases, with 7 bases separating them. CDR3 sequence reads: CASSSRTSYNSPLHF. CDR3 in DNA: TGTGCCAGCAGCTCCAGGACCTCCTATAATTCACCCCTCCACTTT.

The J gene is TRBJ2-3, the V gene TRBV2; 11 bases agree with TRBD2. Germline V CDR1 and CDR2: SNHLY, FYNNEI. V shed 7 bases, J shed 6 bases, and the junction held 15 bases outside the gene matches. This CDR3 is built from 17 residues. CDR3 sequence: CASTPFGSGGAADTQYF. CDR3 sequence (DNA): TGTGCCAGCACACCCTTCGGTAGCGGGGGGGCCGCGGATACGCAGTATTTT.

The chain links TRBV12-3 or TRBV12-4 to TRBJ2-4; perhaps D is TRBD1 or TRBD2 (6 bases each). The CDR3 is made up of 13 amino acids. Trimming took off 3 bases at V and 8 bases at J, with 11 bases between the two ends. The CDR3 DNA sequence: TGTGCCAGCAGTTTCTTGGAGGGGGACATTCAGTACTTC. Amino acid sequence: CASSFLEGDIQYF.

The rearrangement joins TRBV18 to TRBJ1-6, with D perhaps TRBD1 (6 bases). Trimming shortened V by 3 bases and J by 0 bases, and 21 bases separated the two germline ends. Looked up from germline, CDR1 is KGHSH and CDR2 is LQKENI. CDR3 length: 20 residues. DNA for the CDR3: TGTGCCAGCTCACCCTACCTTGGCCAGGGGAAACTCTCCTATAATTCACCCCTCCACTTT. Protein: CASSPYLGQGKLSYNSPLHF.

The V gene is TRBV6-6, the J gene TRBJ1-1; no firm D call. CDR3 length: 17 amino acids. Germline CDR1 and CDR2: MNHNY and SVGAGI (reference sequence). Trimming cost V 5 bases and J 0 bases, with 19 bases left between them. The CDR3 loop is CASSQPRDFGMNTEAFF. Here the CDR3 DNA reads TGTGCCAGCAGTCAACCCCGTGATTTCGGAATGAACACTGAAGCTTTCTTT.

The chain recombines TRBV5-1 with TRBJ1-1; no firm D call. V lost 3 bases, J lost 1 base, and 10 bases lay in between. CDR3 length: 14 amino acids. Germline V gives CDR1 SGHRS, CDR2 YFSETQ. Written as DNA, the CDR3 is TGCGCCAGCAGCTCAGCGACGAGGAACACTGAAGCTTTCTTT. This codes for CASSSATRNTEAFF.

The V gene is TRBV12-5, the J gene TRBJ2-2; D is possibly TRBD2 (5 bases). V lost 0 bases and J lost 2, with 13 bases in between. Germline V gene data show CDR1 as LGHNT and CDR2 as FRNRAP. The CDR3 spans 17 residues. As DNA, the CDR3 is TGTGCTAGTGGTTTGGTACTCCGGGGAGAAAACACCGGGGAGCTGTTTTTT. Its translation: CASGLVLRGENTGELFF.

The genes are TRBV29-1 and TRBJ2-3; maybe TRBD1 (5 bases). This CDR3 spans 14 amino acids. Germline CDR1 and CDR2: SQVTM and ANQGSEA. The V and J ends lost 4 bases and 0 bases respectively, with 11 bases between them. CDR3 region: CSVVPGHSTDTQYF. The CDR3 bases are TGCAGCGTTGTTCCCGGACACAGCACAGATACGCAGTATTTT.

This rearrangement joins TRBV5-1 to TRBJ1-2; 7 nucleotides align to TRBD1. The germline CDR1 and CDR2 sequences are SGHRS and YFSETQ. This CDR3 has 14 amino acids. J was trimmed by 4 bases and V by 1 base; bases with no gene match: 4. CDR3 residues: CASSLSTGFYGYTF. CDR3 bases: TGCGCCAGCAGCTTGTCGACAGGGTTCTATGGCTACACCTTC.

The chain has TRBV5-1 and TRBJ1-2; D is possibly TRBD1 (5 bases). Trimming took off 3 bases at V and 5 bases at J, with 14 bases between the two ends. CDR1 is SGHRS and CDR2 is YFSETQ in the germline V gene. The CDR3 spans 14 residues. The CDR3 protein is CASSWTREAYGYTF. The CDR3 coding sequence is TGCGCCAGCAGCTGGACCAGGGAGGCGTATGGCTACACCTTC.

This chain links TRBV4-1 with TRBJ1-4; possibly TRBD1 for D (5 bases). Germline V gives CDR1 MGHRA, CDR2 YSYEKL. There are 19 residues in the CDR3. V lost 0 bases and J 0 bases, leaving 17 bases between the germline ends. The chain's CDR3 is CASSQEIVSRGATNEKLFF. CDR3 bases: TGCGCCAGCAGCCAAGAAATAGTTTCCCGAGGGGCAACTAATGAAAAACTGTTTTTT.

The chain couples TRBV7-9 to TRBJ2-3; D ambiguous. Germline assignment: CDR1 SEHNR and CDR2 FQNEAQ (reference sequence). The CDR3 spans 14 residues. V was shortened by 0 bases and J by 0 bases, with 4 bases between the two germline ends. The CDR3 protein is CASSLARSTDTQYF. CDR3 nucleotides: TGTGCCAGCAGCTTAGCCCGGAGCACAGATACGCAGTATTTT.